A selection of T cell receptor beta chains follows, all from one sample in a study of neoadjuvant nivolumab and ipilimumab in lung cancer. Libraries were prepared by immunoSEQ multiplex PCR; TCRdb keeps only in-frame clonotypes and omits some of them. Seen here are roughly 45,000 clones, more than 85% observed once, and the top ten hold over 3.5%. Sequenced here: blood, sampled before neoadjuvant nivolumab, alone or with ipilimumab. The receptors here all came from an adult with non-small cell lung cancer. Some clones in this sample may be carry-over from other donors' samples. Each CDR3 is given with its conserved first and last residue. D genes are given only for firm matches. Clone size is shown for a subset of rows, as once, few, many or a class of expanded clone.

CDR3aa,CDR3nt,d_gene,abundance,j_gene,v_gene
CASSFLGGKNIQYF,TGTGCCAGCAGCTTCTTAGGGGGCAAAAACATTCAGTACTTC,-,-,TRBJ2-4,TRBV5-6
CASSVQNYGYTF,TGTGCCAGCAGTGTTCAGAACTATGGCTACACCTTC,-,-,TRBJ1-2,TRBV2
CASTLRGSEAFF,TGTGCCAGCACCCTTAGGGGGAGTGAAGCTTTCTTT,-,-,TRBJ1-1,TRBV25-1
CASSLGVSGIYEQFF,TGCGCCAGCAGCCTGGGAGTTAGCGGGATATATGAGCAGTTCTTC,TRBD2,-,TRBJ2-1,TRBV5-1
CASSALRVRGYTF,TGTGCCAGCAGCGCACTCCGGGTCCGTGGCTACACCTTC,-,large,TRBJ1-2,TRBV7-9
CASSYGGQKYEQYF,TGTGCCAGCAGTTACGGGGGGCAGAAATACGAGCAGTACTTC,-,once,TRBJ2-7,TRBV13
CASSLRGSGELFF,TGTGCCAGCAGCTTGAGGGGGTCCGGGGAGCTGTTTTTT,-,-,TRBJ2-2,TRBV5-6
CASSAPRAIRTQYF,TGTGCCAGCAGCGCCCCCCGGGCTATCAGGACGCAGTATTTT,-,-,TRBJ2-3,TRBV9
CASSLEPGGYGYTF,TGTGCCAGCAGCTTAGAGCCAGGCGGCTATGGCTACACCTTC,-,-,TRBJ1-2,TRBV7-9
CASSYSRTGGGYGYTF,TGTGCCAGCAGTTACTCTCGGACAGGGGGAGGGTATGGCTACACCTTC,TRBD1,-,TRBJ1-2,TRBV6-5
CAWSGLAGGGYNEQFF,TGTGCCTGGAGTGGCCTAGCGGGAGGAGGCTACAATGAGCAGTTCTTC,TRBD2,-,TRBJ2-1,TRBV30
CASSLANEQFF,TGTGCCAGCAGCTTGGCAAATGAGCAGTTCTTC,-,-,TRBJ2-1,TRBV7-9
CASSPFRTGGNTEAFF,TGTGCCAGCAGCCCTTTCCGGACAGGTGGGAACACTGAAGCTTTCTTT,TRBD1,-,TRBJ1-1,TRBV5-4
CASSLIGTGKQPQHF,TGCGCCAGCAGCCTTATTGGGACAGGGAAACAGCCCCAGCATTTT,TRBD1,medium-sized,TRBJ1-5,TRBV4-1
CASSLSILNYGYTF,TGTGCCAGCAGTTTATCGATATTAAACTATGGCTACACCTTC,-,few,TRBJ1-2,TRBV27
CASQRYEQYF,TGTGCCAGCCAGCGCTACGAGCAGTACTTC,-,-,TRBJ2-7,TRBV7-2
CASSVLGLAGGYNEQFF,TGTGCCAGCAGCGTCCTGGGACTAGCGGGAGGTTACAATGAGCAGTTCTTC,TRBD2,-,TRBJ2-1,TRBV9
CASSLTVAGVGEQFF,TGTGCCAGCAGCTTAACGGTAGCGGGAGTGGGGGAGCAGTTCTTC,TRBD2,-,TRBJ2-1,TRBV7-3
CASSLELTDTQYF,TGCGCCAGCAGCTTGGAGCTCACAGATACGCAGTATTTT,-,-,TRBJ2-3,TRBV5-1
CASSSQVKVNEQFF,TGTGCCAGCAGCTCCCAGGTCAAGGTCAATGAGCAGTTCTTC,-,-,TRBJ2-1,TRBV7-2
CASSLAGPGEKLFF,TGCGCCAGCAGCTTGGCAGGGCCTGGGGAAAAACTGTTTTTT,-,-,TRBJ1-4,TRBV5-1
CAWSVRQANNEQFF,TGTGCCTGGAGTGTAAGACAGGCTAATAATGAGCAGTTCTTC,-,-,TRBJ2-1,TRBV30
CASSFVAVTDTQYF,TGCGCCAGCAGCTTTGTGGCGGTCACGGATACGCAGTATTTT,-,-,TRBJ2-3,TRBV5-1
CASSLDIGTEAFF,TGTGCCAGCAGTTTGGACATTGGCACTGAAGCTTTCTTT,-,-,TRBJ1-1,TRBV6-4
CATSRAPQGSYEQYF,TGTGCCACCAGCAGAGCCCCACAGGGGTCCTACGAGCAGTACTTC,TRBD1,-,TRBJ2-7,TRBV15
CASSQRPQVAGETQYF,TGCGCCAGCAGTCAACGACCACAGGTGGCGGGGGAGACCCAGTACTTC,-,few,TRBJ2-5,TRBV5-1
CASSQSGQEYNEQFF,TGCGCCAGCAGCCAGTCCGGACAGGAATACAATGAGCAGTTCTTC,TRBD1,-,TRBJ2-1,TRBV4-3
CASSRDNNYGYTF,TGTGCCAGCAGCCGGGACAATAACTATGGCTACACCTTC,-,-,TRBJ1-2,TRBV5-6
CSVDPGGVGYGYTF,TGCAGCGTGGACCCAGGGGGCGTAGGGTATGGCTACACCTTC,TRBD1,-,TRBJ1-2,TRBV29-1
CASSFGGAYEQYF,TGTGCCAGCAGCTTCGGCGGGGCCTACGAGCAGTACTTC,-,-,TRBJ2-7,TRBV11-2
CASSLLGGAGAHQYEQYF,TGTGCCAGCAGCTTGCTTGGGGGCGCGGGTGCACACCAATACGAGCAGTACTTC,-,-,TRBJ2-7,TRBV7-9
CAIVAETYEQYF,TGTGCCATCGTGGCAGAAACCTACGAGCAGTACTTC,-,-,TRBJ2-7,TRBV10-3
CASSVTGANTEAFF,TGTGCCAGCAGCGTAACGGGGGCGAACACTGAAGCTTTCTTT,-,once,TRBJ1-1,TRBV9
CASSLGGPPDEQYF,TGTGCCAGCAGCTTAGGGGGGCCGCCCGACGAGCAGTACTTC,-,-,TRBJ2-7,TRBV7-2
CASSPPGQSYEQYF,TGTGCCAGCAGCCCCCCAGGACAGAGCTACGAGCAGTACTTC,-,-,TRBJ2-7,TRBV11-2
CASSLGLAGGPDTQYF,TGCGCCAGCAGCTTAGGACTAGCGGGAGGGCCAGATACGCAGTATTTT,TRBD2,-,TRBJ2-3,TRBV5-1
CASSTRTSGRGDTQYF,TGTGCCAGTAGTACCCGGACTAGCGGGAGGGGAGATACGCAGTATTTT,TRBD2,-,TRBJ2-3,TRBV19
CASSRRIGDEQFF,TGTGCCAGCAGCCGACGAATTGGGGATGAGCAGTTCTTC,-,-,TRBJ2-1,TRBV6-5
CASRVFGTGELFF,TGTGCCAGCAGGGTCTTTGGCACCGGGGAGCTGTTTTTT,-,-,TRBJ2-2,TRBV2
CASSPQGEVGYTF,TGTGCCAGTAGCCCACAGGGTGAGGTTGGCTACACCTTC,-,-,TRBJ1-2,TRBV19
CASEKSGQGRSGANVLTF,TGCGCCAGCGAAAAATCCGGACAGGGCCGCTCTGGGGCCAACGTCCTGACTTTC,TRBD1,once,TRBJ2-6,TRBV23-1
CASSSDGLEGETQYF,TGCGCCAGCAGCTCCGATGGACTAGAGGGGGAGACCCAGTACTTC,TRBD2,-,TRBJ2-5,TRBV5-1
CASSHIIRDRDNEQFF,TGCGCCAGCAGCCACATCATCCGGGACAGGGACAATGAGCAGTTCTTC,TRBD1,-,TRBJ2-1,TRBV4-1
CASSQDGTSGITYEQYF,TGTGCCAGCAGCCAAGACGGGACTAGCGGGATCACCTACGAGCAGTACTTC,TRBD2,-,TRBJ2-7,TRBV4-2
CASRLGRRNYGYTF,TGTGCCAGCAGGTTGGGACGGCGAAACTATGGCTACACCTTC,-,-,TRBJ1-2,TRBV28
CASSPQGYEQYF,TGTGCCAGCAGCCCTCAGGGCTACGAGCAGTACTTC,-,-,TRBJ2-7,TRBV2
CSVTHTYEQYF,TGCAGCGTAACCCACACCTACGAGCAGTACTTC,-,-,TRBJ2-7,TRBV29-1
CASSLTPYSNQPQHF,TGTGCCAGCAGTTTAACCCCATATAGCAATCAGCCCCAGCATTTT,-,-,TRBJ1-5,TRBV27
CASSEARTGNGYTF,TGTGCCAGCAGTGAAGCACGGACAGGGAATGGCTACACCTTC,TRBD1,-,TRBJ1-2,TRBV2
CASSTAGRNTGELFF,TGTGCCAGTAGTACAGCGGGTAGGAACACCGGGGAGCTGTTTTTT,-,-,TRBJ2-2,TRBV19
CASSSTTGQPQHF,TGTGCCAGTAGTAGTACCACGGGGCAGCCCCAGCATTTT,-,-,TRBJ1-5,TRBV19
CSVGQTNTEAFF,TGCAGCGTTGGACAAACGAACACTGAAGCTTTCTTT,-,few,TRBJ1-1,TRBV29-1
CASSSRTGHQPQHF,TGCGCCAGCAGCTCCCGGACAGGTCACCAGCCCCAGCATTTT,TRBD1,-,TRBJ1-5,TRBV5-1
CASSLGIAGQSPYEQYF,TGTGCCAGCAGCTTGGGGATAGCGGGACAAAGCCCCTACGAGCAGTACTTC,TRBD2,-,TRBJ2-7,TRBV11-2
CASSYGGQGLETQYF,TGTGCCAGCAGTTACGGGGGACAGGGCTTGGAGACCCAGTACTTC,TRBD1,-,TRBJ2-5,TRBV6-6
CASSYLGDYGYTF,TGTGCCAGCAGTTACCTGGGGGACTATGGCTACACCTTC,-,-,TRBJ1-2,TRBV6-5
CASSPSGTPSNYGYTF,TGTGCCAGCAGCCCCTCTGGGACACCGTCTAACTATGGCTACACCTTC,-,-,TRBJ1-2,TRBV5-6
CASSLTAGTSGSKEQFF,TGTGCCAGCAGCTTAACCGCCGGGACTAGCGGGAGCAAAGAGCAGTTCTTC,TRBD2,-,TRBJ2-1,TRBV11-2
CASVPPGGEYNEQFF,TGTGCCAGCGTTCCCCCGGGAGGAGAGTACAATGAGCAGTTCTTC,TRBD2,-,TRBJ2-1,TRBV27